This entry lists 30 T cell receptor beta chains sequenced from one sample in a study of response to subunit inactivated influenza vaccine. TCRdb independently ran MiXCR on the RT-PCR reads; one entry per CDR3 protein. The data contain 650,000 to 800,000 distinct CDR3 sequences, approximately 17% of them singletons. The source material was PBMCs from blood, sampled 5 days after vaccination. The receptor set was obtained from a man aged 50 or older who received an inactivated influenza vaccine.

This chain links TRBV5-1 with TRBJ2-7; D call uncertain. Germline V gene sequence: CDR1 SGHRS, CDR2 YFSETQ. The V and J ends lost 4 bases and 0 bases respectively, with 11 bases between them. This CDR3 is built from 14 residues. CDR3 DNA: TGCGCCAGCAGCGACTCAGCGCTCTCCTACGAGCAGTACTTC. Residues: CASSDSALSYEQYF.

The chain uses TRBV6-2 or TRBV6-3 and TRBJ2-3; 8 bases are shared with TRBD1. V gave up 6 bases and J gave up 1 base; unmatched junction bases: 9. The CDR3 has 16 residues. Germline V gene data show CDR1 as MNHEY and CDR2 as SVGEGT. In nucleotides, the CDR3 is TGTGCCAGCAGGAGGACACAGGGGGGTCGCACAGATACGCAGTATTTT. It translates to CASRRTQGGRTDTQYF.

This clonotype was detected ten times or more. This chain's CDR3 is CASSFKPGLSETQYF. DNA for the CDR3: TGTGCCAGCAGCTTCAAACCGGGACTATCGGAGACCCAGTACTTC. The chain carries TRBV5-4 and TRBJ2-5, with TRBD2 identical over 7 bases. The CDR3 runs to 15 residues. The V segment lost 2 bases and the J segment 5 bases; nucleotides outside the gene matches: 9. CDR1 and CDR2 (germline): SGHNT, YYREEE (reference sequence).

In this sample, this clonotype turned up a few times. This chain joins TRBV20-1 and TRBJ2-4, with D possibly being TRBD2 (5 bases). The V end lost 4 bases, the J end lost 0 bases, and 13 bases lay between the germline ends. This CDR3 contains 15 residues. CDR1 is DFQATT and CDR2 is SNEGSKA in the germline V gene (reference sequence). The CDR3 loop is CSATRLTQAKNIQYF. Written as DNA, the CDR3 is TGCAGTGCTACACGACTAACTCAAGCCAAAAACATTCAGTACTTC.

This clonotype was seen a handful of times. V and J are TRBV12-3 or TRBV12-4 and TRBJ1-4; D may be TRBD1 (6 bases). V was shortened by 2 bases and J by 7 bases, with 23 bases between the two germline ends. The CDR3 contains 18 residues. The chain's CDR3 is CASSLKIGTGRTGEKLFF. CDR3 in DNA: TGTGCCAGCAGTTTAAAAATTGGAACAGGGCGGACGGGTGAAAAACTGTTTTTT.

This clonotype was counted many times. V usage is TRBV7-2 and J usage is TRBJ2-6; no definite D call. There are 14 residues in the CDR3. From germline, CDR1 is SGHTA and CDR2 FQGNSA. Trimming removed 4 bases at V and 11 bases at J, with 15 bases between. The CDR3 nucleotides are TGTGCCAGCAGCTACTCCGGGTCCGCCGACGTCCTGACTTTC. Translated: CASSYSGSADVLTF. The variable domain in full, with the rest retrieved from reference TRBV7-2 and TRBJ2-6, is GAGVSQSPSNKVTEKGKDVELRCDPISGHTALYWYRQSLGQGLEFLIYFQGNSAPDKSGLPSDRFSAERTGGSVSTLTIQRTQQEDSAVYLCASSYSGSADVLTFGAGSRLTVL.

This clonotype was detected only a few times. The CDR3 loop reads CATSRGGNSYNEQFF. In nucleotides, the CDR3 is TGTGCCACCAGCAGAGGAGGGAACTCCTACAATGAGCAGTTCTTC. The chain combines TRBV15 with TRBJ2-1, with TRBD2 as a possible D gene (5 bases). The germline V gene encodes CDR1 LNHNV and CDR2 YYDKDF (reference sequence). V shed 1 base and J shed 0 bases, with 7 bases lying between them. CDR3 length: 15 residues.

A note on this clonotype: A clone one base away is much larger, so this may be a read error. V gene TRBV11-3 combines with J gene TRBJ2-3; TRBD2 aligns across 7 bases. The CDR3 sequence is 13 residues long. Germline values: CDR1 SGHNT, CDR2 YENEEA. With V trimmed by 0 bases and J by 8 bases, 2 bases remained unmatched. As DNA, the CDR3 is TGTGCCAGCAGCTTAGATTCGGGAGGTACGCAGTATTTT. Residues: CASSLDSGGTQYF.

This sequence joins TRBV9 and TRBJ2-1; TRBD1 matches 8 bases. The V gene's germline CDR1 is SGDLS and CDR2 YYNGEE. The length of the CDR3 is 18 residues. J gave up 3 bases and V 0 bases, and 11 bases lay outside the gene matches. DNA of the CDR3: TGTGCCAGCAGCGTAGAAGGGACAGGCAGAGGGGTCTACAATGAGCAGTTCTTC. This encodes CASSVEGTGRGVYNEQFF.

The chain carries TRBV5-1 and TRBJ1-1; D is ambiguous. The CDR3 runs 16 residues. V gave up 0 bases and J gave up 5 bases, with 17 bases separating them. CDR1 SGHRS and CDR2 YFSETQ come from the germline V gene. DNA of the CDR3: TGCGCCAGCAGCTTGGAGGGCCCCTCGGTTTGGACTGAAGCTTTCTTT. Protein product: CASSLEGPSVWTEAFF.

This clonotype was detected a few times. This chain joins TRBV11-2 and TRBJ2-7, with 10 nucleotides matching TRBD2. The germline V gene encodes CDR1 SGHAT and CDR2 FQNNGV. The CDR3 has 18 amino acids. V was pared by 4 bases and J by 3 bases, with 15 bases of the junction left unmatched. CDR3 DNA sequence: TGTGCCAGCAGCTCGCGTGGTCCTAGCGGGAGCATCCACTACGAGCAGTACTTC. Protein sequence: CASSSRGPSGSIHYEQYF. Drawing the rest from reference TRBV11-2 and TRBJ2-7, the complete variable domain is EAGVAQSPRYKIIEKRQSVAFWCNPISGHATLYWYQQILGQGPKLLIQFQNNGVVDDSQLPKDRFSAERLKGVDSTLKIQPAKLEDSAVYLCASSSRGPSGSIHYEQYFGPGTRLTVT.

For the CDR3, the DNA is TGCGCCAGCACCAATGAGCTCGGACTCATAGAGACCCAGTACTTC. This translates into CASTNELGLIETQYF. The chain recombines TRBV5-1 with TRBJ2-5; possible D gene TRBD2, 5 bases. V was trimmed by 6 bases and J by 4 bases, leaving 19 bases between them. Germline V lookup: CDR1 SGHRS, CDR2 YFSETQ. This CDR3 contains 15 residues.

This clonotype appeared many times. V and J are TRBV7-8 and TRBJ2-1; 12 nucleotides agree with TRBD2. The CDR3 is made up of 16 amino acids. Losses at the gene ends were 1 base for V and 4 bases for J; bases not matched to a gene: 2. The germline V gene encodes CDR1 SGHVS and CDR2 FQNEAQ. CDR3: CASSLELAGGYNEQFF. The CDR3 DNA is TGTGCCAGCAGCTTAGAACTAGCGGGAGGTTACAATGAGCAGTTCTTC.

This clonotype was picked up a small number of times. This chain uses TRBV18 with TRBJ1-1; D gene ambiguous. Germline V gene data show CDR1 as KGHSH and CDR2 as LQKENI. The V end lost 3 bases, the J end lost 4 bases, and 12 bases lay between the germline ends. This CDR3 has 14 amino acids. This chain's CDR3 is CASSPRSTGTEAFF. The CDR3 DNA sequence: TGTGCCAGCTCACCGAGGTCTACCGGCACTGAAGCTTTCTTT.

The V gene is TRBV18, the J gene TRBJ1-1; D unclear. This CDR3 comprises 14 residues. Looked up from germline, CDR1 is KGHSH and CDR2 is LQKENI. V dropped 5 bases and J dropped 0 bases, with 10 bases sitting between them. CDR3 protein: CASSAQTMNTEAFF. CDR3 coding DNA: TGTGCCAGCTCAGCACAGACGATGAACACTGAAGCTTTCTTT.

This clonotype was seen more than once but under ten times. The chain uses TRBV20-1 and TRBJ2-1; 12 bases map to TRBD2. The CDR3 totals 18 residues. In germline, CDR1 is DFQATT, CDR2 SNEGSKA (reference sequence). Trimming cost V 4 bases and J 2 bases; bases outside gene matches: 12. CDR3 amino acids: CSATTLAGGSATYNEQFF. CDR3 sequence (DNA): TGCAGTGCTACTACCCTAGCGGGGGGGTCCGCTACCTACAATGAGCAGTTCTTC.

This clonotype was recorded at least ten times. V and J are TRBV12-3 or TRBV12-4 and TRBJ2-1; D is ambiguous. Trimming left V 7 bases short and J 4 bases short, with 5 bases between. The CDR3 consists of 11 residues. This CDR3 is CASTDYNEQFF. CDR3 nucleotide sequence: TGTGCCAGCACCGATTACAATGAGCAGTTCTTC.

This clonotype came up many times. V usage is TRBV12-3 or TRBV12-4 and J usage is TRBJ1-1; D is unresolved. The CDR3 is 14 amino acids. Deletions cut 1 base from V and 6 bases from J, with 12 bases between. This chain's CDR3 is CASSLGWGSAEAFF. The CDR3 DNA sequence: TGTGCCAGCAGTTTAGGCTGGGGTTCTGCTGAAGCTTTCTTT.

The rearrangement links TRBV5-1 to TRBJ2-3; D is unclear. This CDR3 has 17 amino acids. In germline, CDR1 is SGHRS, CDR2 YFSETQ. V shed 1 base and J shed 0 bases, with 15 bases lying between them. The CDR3 protein is CASSLWYNQPSTDTQYF. CDR3 in DNA: TGCGCCAGCAGCTTGTGGTACAACCAACCGAGCACAGATACGCAGTATTTT.

A few counts support this clonotype. The V and J genes are TRBV20-1 and TRBJ2-7; TRBD1 agrees at 12 bases. With V trimmed by 3 bases and J by 7 bases, 13 bases remained unmatched. Germline CDR1 reads DFQATT; CDR2 reads SNEGSKA (reference sequence). The CDR3 length is 16 residues. The CDR3 sequence is CSARRPTGQGAEEQYF. CDR3 nucleotides: TGCAGTGCTAGGCGCCCAACGGGACAGGGGGCGGAGGAGCAGTACTTC.

There are many counts of this clonotype. The chain joins TRBV10-3 to TRBJ2-1; 14 bases are shared with TRBD2. The CDR3 is made up of 18 amino acids. CDR1 is ENHRY and CDR2 is SYGVKD in the germline V gene. The ends lost 10 bases at V and 4 bases at J; junction bases unmatched: 15. In DNA, the CDR3 is TGTGCCACGAGTCCGGGACTAGCGGGAGTGGACCCATACAATGAGCAGTTCTTC. Protein product: CATSPGLAGVDPYNEQFF.

The rearrangement links TRBV9 to TRBJ2-7; 9 positions agree with TRBD1. The CDR3 totals 15 residues. Per the germline V gene, CDR1 is SGDLS and CDR2 is YYNGEE. Germline trimming cut 0 bases from V and 4 bases from J; bases unmatched to any gene: 5. This chain's CDR3 is CASSVGQGGQYEQYF. The CDR3 DNA reads TGTGCCAGCAGCGTAGGACAGGGGGGTCAATACGAGCAGTACTTC.

In its sample, this clonotype was seen many times. The J gene is TRBJ2-5, the V gene TRBV4-2; 12 bases map to TRBD2. Germline V lookup: CDR1 LGHNA, CDR2 YNFKEQ. The CDR3 is 17 residues long. The V gene end was trimmed by 0 bases and the J gene end by 5 bases; junction bases not matched to a gene: 7. The CDR3 loop is CASSQEALAGGGETQYF. The CDR3, as DNA: TGTGCCAGCAGCCAAGAGGCACTAGCGGGAGGAGGGGAGACCCAGTACTTC.

The chain uses TRBV20-1 and TRBJ2-1; 16 bases map to TRBD2. The CDR3 extends over 18 amino acids. The junction had 5 bases not matched to a gene; V was cut back by 1 base and J by 2 bases. Per germline, CDR1 DFQATT and CDR2 SNEGSKA (reference sequence). The CDR3: CSARGGLAGGRAYNEQFF. The CDR3 region has the DNA TGCAGTGCTAGAGGGGGACTAGCGGGAGGGCGGGCCTACAATGAGCAGTTCTTC.

This clonotype was picked up a small number of times. The rearrangement joins TRBV15 to TRBJ1-2, with D possibly TRBD1 on 5 matching bases. Trimming left V 0 bases short and J 4 bases short, with 12 bases between. The CDR3 extends over 15 amino acids. The germline CDR1 and CDR2 sequences are LNHNV and YYDKDF (reference sequence). CDR3 sequence: CATSRDRKGAYGYTF. DNA for the CDR3: TGTGCCACCAGCAGAGATCGAAAAGGGGCCTATGGCTACACCTTC.

This clonotype was counted between two and nine times. V and J are TRBV3-1 and TRBJ1-2, with a possible D match to TRBD1 (6 bases). The CDR3 length is 14 residues. The V and J ends lost 4 bases and 1 base respectively, with 10 bases between them. Germline V CDR1 and CDR2: LGHDT, YNNKEL (reference sequence). The CDR3, as DNA: TGTGCCAGCAGCCTTTGGACAGTTAACTATGGCTACACCTTC. Residues: CASSLWTVNYGYTF.

The table lists this clonotype with a few counts. The J gene is TRBJ1-1, the V gene TRBV7-9, with a possible D match to TRBD1 (6 bases). The V and J ends lost 5 bases and 6 bases respectively, with 10 bases between them. This CDR3 comprises 12 residues. Germline V lookup: CDR1 SEHNR, CDR2 FQNEAQ (reference sequence). CDR3 loop: CASSTRQAEAFF. The CDR3 coding sequence is TGTGCCAGCAGCACCAGACAGGCTGAAGCTTTCTTT. Using reference TRBV7-9 and TRBJ1-1 for the parts outside the CDR3, the full variable domain is DTGVSQNPRHKITKRGQNVTFRCDPISEHNRLYWYRQTLGQGPEFLTYFQNEAQLEKSRLLSDRFSAERPKGSFSTLEIQRTEQGDSAMYLCASSTRQAEAFFGQGTRLTVV.

This chain connects TRBV7-3 to TRBJ2-1; 8 positions match TRBD2. With 2 bases clipped from V and 5 bases from J, the junction kept 8 bases outside the gene matches. This CDR3 spans 16 amino acids. From germline, CDR1 is SGHTA and CDR2 FQGTGA. The DNA of the CDR3 is TGTGCCAGCAGCTTAGCGGGAGGTGGGCGGCACAATGAGCAGTTCTTC. Protein: CASSLAGGGRHNEQFF.

This clonotype was detected only a few times. This chain links TRBV6-2 or TRBV6-3 with TRBJ1-5; no definite D call. Germline V gene data show CDR1 as MNHEY and CDR2 as SVGEGT. Trimming removed 11 bases at V and 4 bases at J, with 21 bases between. The CDR3 spans 15 residues. The CDR3 protein is CASRSRQIGNQPQHF. The CDR3 bases are TGTGCCTCCCGGTCGAGACAAATAGGGAATCAGCCCCAGCATTTT.

This rearrangement joins TRBV6-5 to TRBJ2-2, with 11 bases lining up with TRBD2. In germline, CDR1 is MNHEY, CDR2 SVGAGI. The CDR3 extends over 18 amino acids. The V gene end was trimmed by 2 bases and the J gene end by 3 bases; junction bases not matched to a gene: 8. CDR3 sequence: CASSYMLAGGFDTGELFF. The CDR3 coding sequence is TGTGCCAGCAGTTACATGCTAGCGGGGGGTTTTGACACCGGGGAGCTGTTTTTT.